This T cell receptor beta chain appears in the sequencing data of a study of blood T cell repertoires in COVID-19. About the research overall: COVID-19 samples from acute and convalescent phases originated in the United States, Italy and Spain.

This clone was counted once. This CDR3 is 12 amino acids long. The V segment lost 3 bases and the J segment 14 bases; nucleotides outside the gene matches: 3. Sequencing used immunoSEQ multiplex PCR; TCRdb keeps in-frame clones, though not all of them. The sample holds 62,000 or so clones; roughly 80% are singletons and the top ten take less than 4.5%. This receptor was taken from a woman aged 40-49 years with acute COVID-19. The sample comprised PBMCs or T cells enriched from blood (not recorded which). The chain employs TRBV12-3 or TRBV12-4 and TRBJ2-1; TRBD2 matches at 11 bases. DNA for the CDR3: TGTGCCAGCAGTTTTAGCGGGAGGGGCGAGTTCTTC. It is translated as CASSFSGRGEFF.